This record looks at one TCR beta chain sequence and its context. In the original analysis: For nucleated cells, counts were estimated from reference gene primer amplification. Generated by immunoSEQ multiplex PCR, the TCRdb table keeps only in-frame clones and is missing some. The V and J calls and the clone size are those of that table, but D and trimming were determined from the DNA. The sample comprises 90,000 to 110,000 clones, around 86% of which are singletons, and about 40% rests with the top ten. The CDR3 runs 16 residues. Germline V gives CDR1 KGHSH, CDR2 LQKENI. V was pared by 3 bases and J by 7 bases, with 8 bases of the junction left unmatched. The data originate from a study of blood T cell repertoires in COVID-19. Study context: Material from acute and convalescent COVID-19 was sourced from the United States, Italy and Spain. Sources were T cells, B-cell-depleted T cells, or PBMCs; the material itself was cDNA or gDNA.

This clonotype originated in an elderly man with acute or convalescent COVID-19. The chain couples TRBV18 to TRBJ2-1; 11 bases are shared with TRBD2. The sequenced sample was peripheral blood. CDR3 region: CASSPVASGRKNEQFF. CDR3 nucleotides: TGTGCCAGCTCACCGGTCGCTAGCGGGAGGAAAAATGAGCAGTTCTTC. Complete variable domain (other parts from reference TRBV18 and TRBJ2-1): NAGVMQNPRHLVRRRGQEARLRCSPMKGHSHVYWYRQLPEEGLKFMVYLQKENIIDESGMPKERFSAEFPKEGPSILRIQQVVRGDSAAYFCASSPVASGRKNEQFFGPGTRLTVL.